A selection of T cell receptor beta chains follows, all from one sample in a study of CD8 T cells in ankylosing spondylitis. A single record per CDR3 protein comes from TCRdb applying MiXCR to the 5' RACE reads. The table includes 200,000 to 250,000 distinct CDR3 sequences, about 16% detected once. Sequenced material: blood, either unsorted or a sorted T cell fraction (not recorded which). These receptors all stem from a male donor with ankylosing spondylitis. Each CDR3 is given with its conserved first and last residue. D genes are given only for firm matches. A row's size may be missing; if present it is once, few, many or a size class.

V gene	clone size	D gene	J gene	CDR3 DNA	CDR3 protein
TRBV4-2	-	-	TRBJ2-1	TGTGCCAGCAGCCTCTCAGATTACAATGAGCAGTTCTTC	CASSLSDYNEQFF
TRBV3-1	-	TRBD2	TRBJ2-4	TGTGCCAGCAGCCAAGATACGGAGTCTAGCGGGGAACAGTACTTC	CASSQDTESSGEQYF
TRBV24-1	few	TRBD1	TRBJ2-7	TGTGCCACCAGTGACCCCGGGACAGGCTACGAGCAGTACTTC	CATSDPGTGYEQYF
TRBV5-6	few	-	TRBJ2-3	TGTGCCAGCAGCCCGGGGGCCACAGATACGCAGTATTTT	CASSPGATDTQYF
TRBV12-3/TRBV12-4	-	-	TRBJ2-5	TGTGCCAGCATGAGTGCGTCAGAGACCCAGTACTTC	CASMSASETQYF
TRBV13	few	-	TRBJ2-7	TGTGCCAGCAGCCGGACCGACTACGAGCAGTACTTC	CASSRTDYEQYF
TRBV27	few	TRBD1	TRBJ2-7	TGTGCCAGCAGTTCGGGACAGGGGGAGGTCTACGAGCAGTACTTC	CASSSGQGEVYEQYF
TRBV29-1	many	-	TRBJ2-1	TGCAGCGCCCAGCCAGAGAGCTATGAGCAGTTCTTC	CSAQPESYEQFF
TRBV6-5	-	-	TRBJ1-5	TGTGCCAGCAGTTACCTCGCAGTTCCAGAAAATCAGCCCCAGCATTTT	CASSYLAVPENQPQHF
TRBV7-3	-	-	TRBJ2-1	TGTGCCAGGAGCTTCGGTGTGGGACTGCCTTACAATGAGCAGTTCTTC	CARSFGVGLPYNEQFF
TRBV27	few	TRBD2	TRBJ2-1	TGTGCCAGCAGTCCCAGGACTAGCGGTTACAATGAGCAGTTCTTC	CASSPRTSGYNEQFF
TRBV4-1	-	TRBD1	TRBJ1-1	TGCGCCAGCAGCCAACAGGGGGCGAGGGCTGAAGCTTTCTTT	CASSQQGARAEAFF
TRBV27	-	-	TRBJ2-7	TGTGCCAGCAGTTTAGACCCCCAGGGCCACGAGCAGTACTTC	CASSLDPQGHEQYF
TRBV11-2	many	-	TRBJ1-1	TGTGCCAGCAGCCTTGGGACTCAAGACACTGAAGCTTTCTTT	CASSLGTQDTEAFF
TRBV19	-	TRBD1	TRBJ2-7	TGTGCCAGTAGTACCGGGACAGGGTACTACGAGCAGTACTTC	CASSTGTGYYEQYF
TRBV3-1	-	TRBD2	TRBJ2-3	TGTGCCAGCTGCCAAGATACTAGCGGGGGGGGGCTTCAGTATTTT	CASCQDTSGGGLQYF